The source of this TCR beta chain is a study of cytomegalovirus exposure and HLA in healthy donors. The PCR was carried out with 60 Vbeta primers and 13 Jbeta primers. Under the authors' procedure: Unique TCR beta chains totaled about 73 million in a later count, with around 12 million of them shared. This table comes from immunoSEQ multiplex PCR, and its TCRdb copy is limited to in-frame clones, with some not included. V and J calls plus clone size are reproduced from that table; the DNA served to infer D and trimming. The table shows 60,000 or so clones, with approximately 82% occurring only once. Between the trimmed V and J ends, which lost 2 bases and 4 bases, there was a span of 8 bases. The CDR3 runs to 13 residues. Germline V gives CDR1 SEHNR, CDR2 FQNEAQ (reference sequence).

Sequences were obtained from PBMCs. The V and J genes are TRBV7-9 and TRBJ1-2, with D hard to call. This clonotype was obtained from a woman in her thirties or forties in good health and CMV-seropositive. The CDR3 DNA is TGTGCCAGCAGCTTAAGTAACAGCTATGGCTACACCTTC. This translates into CASSLSNSYGYTF. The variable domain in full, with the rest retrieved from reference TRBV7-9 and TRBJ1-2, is DTGVSQNPRHKITKRGQNVTFRCDPISEHNRLYWYRQTLGQGPEFLTYFQNEAQLEKSRLLSDRFSAERPKGSFSTLEIQRTEQGDSAMYLCASSLSNSYGYTFGSGTRLTVV.